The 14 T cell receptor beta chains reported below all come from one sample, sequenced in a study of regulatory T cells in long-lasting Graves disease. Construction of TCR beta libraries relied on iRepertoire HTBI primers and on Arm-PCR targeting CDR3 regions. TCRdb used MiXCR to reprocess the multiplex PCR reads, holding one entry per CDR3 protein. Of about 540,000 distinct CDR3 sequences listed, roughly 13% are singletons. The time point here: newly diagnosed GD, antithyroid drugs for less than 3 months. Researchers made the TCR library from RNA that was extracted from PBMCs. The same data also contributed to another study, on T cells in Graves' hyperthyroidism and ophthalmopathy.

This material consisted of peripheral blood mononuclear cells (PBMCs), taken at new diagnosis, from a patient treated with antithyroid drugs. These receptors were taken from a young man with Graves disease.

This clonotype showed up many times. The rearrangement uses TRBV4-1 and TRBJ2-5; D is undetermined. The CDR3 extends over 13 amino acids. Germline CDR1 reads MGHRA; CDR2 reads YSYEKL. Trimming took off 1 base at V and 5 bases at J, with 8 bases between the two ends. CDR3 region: CASSQGADETQYF. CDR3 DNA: TGCGCCAGCAGCCAAGGGGCAGATGAGACCCAGTACTTC.

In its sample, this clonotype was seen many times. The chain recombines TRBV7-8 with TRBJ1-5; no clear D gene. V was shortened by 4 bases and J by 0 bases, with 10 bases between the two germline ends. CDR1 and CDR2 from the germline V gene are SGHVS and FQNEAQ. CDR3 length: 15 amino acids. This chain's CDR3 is CASSSNINSNQPQHF. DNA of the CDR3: TGTGCCAGCAGCTCTAATATAAATAGCAATCAGCCCCAGCATTTT.

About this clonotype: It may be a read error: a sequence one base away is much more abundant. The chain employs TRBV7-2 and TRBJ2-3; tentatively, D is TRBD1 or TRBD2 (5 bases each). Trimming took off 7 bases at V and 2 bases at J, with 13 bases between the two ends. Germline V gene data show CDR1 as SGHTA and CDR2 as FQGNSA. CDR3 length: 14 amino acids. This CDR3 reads CASTSGPTTDTQYF. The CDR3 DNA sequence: TGTGCCAGCACCTCGGGACCAACCACAGATACGCAGTATTTT.

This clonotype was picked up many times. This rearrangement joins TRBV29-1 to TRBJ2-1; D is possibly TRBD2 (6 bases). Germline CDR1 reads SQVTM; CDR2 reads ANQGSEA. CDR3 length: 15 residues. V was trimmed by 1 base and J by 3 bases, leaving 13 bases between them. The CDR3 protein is CSVEVASASYNEQFF. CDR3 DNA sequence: TGCAGCGTTGAAGTGGCTAGCGCTAGCTACAATGAGCAGTTCTTC.

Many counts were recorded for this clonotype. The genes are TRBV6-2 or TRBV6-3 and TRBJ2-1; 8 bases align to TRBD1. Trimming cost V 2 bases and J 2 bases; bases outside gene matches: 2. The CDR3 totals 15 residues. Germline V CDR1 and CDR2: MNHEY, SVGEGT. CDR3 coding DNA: TGTGCCAGCAGTTACACAGGGGGACCCTACAATGAGCAGTTCTTC. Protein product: CASSYTGGPYNEQFF.

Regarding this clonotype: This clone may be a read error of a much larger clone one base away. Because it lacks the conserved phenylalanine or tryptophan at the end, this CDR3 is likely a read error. CDR3 in amino acids: CASSSLPWGSPSGSFSEQYL. CDR3 sequence (DNA): TGTGCCAGCAGTTCCCTTCCCTGGGGCAGCCCTAGCGGGAGTTTCAGCGAGCAGTACCTC. The chain employs TRBV28 and TRBJ2-7; 10 bases are shared with TRBD2. Germline V gene lookup returns CDR1 MDHEN and CDR2 SYDVKM. The CDR3 is 20 residues long. Germline trimming cut 4 bases from V and 6 bases from J; bases unmatched to any gene: 24.

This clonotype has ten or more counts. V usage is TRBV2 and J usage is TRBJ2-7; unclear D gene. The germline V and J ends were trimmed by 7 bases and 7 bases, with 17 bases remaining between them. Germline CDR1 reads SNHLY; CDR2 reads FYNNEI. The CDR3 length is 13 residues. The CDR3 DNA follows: TGTGCCAGCATATCGGCGTCAGGTGGGGAGCAGTACTTC. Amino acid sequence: CASISASGGEQYF. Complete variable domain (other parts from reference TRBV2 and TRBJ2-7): EPEVTQTPSHQVTQMGQEVILRCVPISNHLYFYWYRQILGQKVEFLVSFYNNEISEKSEIFDDQFSVERPDGSNFTLKIRSTKLEDSAMYFCASISASGGEQYFGPGTRLTVT.

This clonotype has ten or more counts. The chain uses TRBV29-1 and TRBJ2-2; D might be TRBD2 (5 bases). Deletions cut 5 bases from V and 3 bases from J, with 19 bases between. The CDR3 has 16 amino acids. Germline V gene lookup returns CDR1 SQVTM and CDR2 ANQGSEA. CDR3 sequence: CSVPIRFGGDTGELFF. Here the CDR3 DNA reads TGCAGCGTTCCCATTCGGTTCGGAGGAGACACCGGGGAGCTGTTTTTT.

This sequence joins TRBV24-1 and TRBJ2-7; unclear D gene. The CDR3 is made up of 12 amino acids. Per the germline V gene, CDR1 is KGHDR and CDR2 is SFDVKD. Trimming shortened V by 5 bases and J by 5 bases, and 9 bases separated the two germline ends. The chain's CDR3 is CATSGPRHEQYF. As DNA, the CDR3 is TGTGCCACCAGTGGCCCGCGCCACGAGCAGTACTTC.

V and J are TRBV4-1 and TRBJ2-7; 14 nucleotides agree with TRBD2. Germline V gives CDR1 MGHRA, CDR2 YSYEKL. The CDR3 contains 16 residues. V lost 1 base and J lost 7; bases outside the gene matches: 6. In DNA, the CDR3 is TGCGCCAGCAGCCAAGGACTAGCGGGAGGGCCCAGGGAGCAGTACTTC. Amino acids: CASSQGLAGGPREQYF.

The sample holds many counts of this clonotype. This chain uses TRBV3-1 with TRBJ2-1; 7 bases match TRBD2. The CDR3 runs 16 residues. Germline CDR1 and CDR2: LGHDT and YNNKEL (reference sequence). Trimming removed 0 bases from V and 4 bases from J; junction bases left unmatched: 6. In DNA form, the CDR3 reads TGTGCCAGCAGCCAAGAATTGCTAGCGGTATACAATGAGCAGTTCTTC. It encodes CASSQELLAVYNEQFF.

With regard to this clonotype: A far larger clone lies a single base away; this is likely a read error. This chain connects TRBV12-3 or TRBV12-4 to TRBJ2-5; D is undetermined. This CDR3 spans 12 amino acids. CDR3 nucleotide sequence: TGTGCCAGCTCGTCCGTGCAAGAGACCCCGTACTTC. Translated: CASSSVQETPYF.

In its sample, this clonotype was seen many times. CDR3 amino acids: CASSYSDPRVTVQKETQYF. In nucleotides, the CDR3 is TGTGCCAGCAGTTACTCGGACCCGAGGGTAACAGTCCAAAAAGAGACCCAGTACTTC. V is TRBV6-2 or TRBV6-3 and J is TRBJ2-5; a possible D gene is TRBD2 (5 bases). Trimming left V 0 bases short and J 3 bases short, with 23 bases between. Germline-derived CDR1 and CDR2 are MNHEY and SVGEGT. The CDR3 has 19 residues.

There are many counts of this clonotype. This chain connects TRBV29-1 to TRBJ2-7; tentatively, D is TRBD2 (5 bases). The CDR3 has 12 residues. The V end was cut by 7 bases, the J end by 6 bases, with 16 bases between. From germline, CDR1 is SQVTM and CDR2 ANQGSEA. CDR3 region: CSALTGYSEQYF. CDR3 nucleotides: TGCAGCGCCCTCACGGGATATTCCGAGCAGTACTTC.